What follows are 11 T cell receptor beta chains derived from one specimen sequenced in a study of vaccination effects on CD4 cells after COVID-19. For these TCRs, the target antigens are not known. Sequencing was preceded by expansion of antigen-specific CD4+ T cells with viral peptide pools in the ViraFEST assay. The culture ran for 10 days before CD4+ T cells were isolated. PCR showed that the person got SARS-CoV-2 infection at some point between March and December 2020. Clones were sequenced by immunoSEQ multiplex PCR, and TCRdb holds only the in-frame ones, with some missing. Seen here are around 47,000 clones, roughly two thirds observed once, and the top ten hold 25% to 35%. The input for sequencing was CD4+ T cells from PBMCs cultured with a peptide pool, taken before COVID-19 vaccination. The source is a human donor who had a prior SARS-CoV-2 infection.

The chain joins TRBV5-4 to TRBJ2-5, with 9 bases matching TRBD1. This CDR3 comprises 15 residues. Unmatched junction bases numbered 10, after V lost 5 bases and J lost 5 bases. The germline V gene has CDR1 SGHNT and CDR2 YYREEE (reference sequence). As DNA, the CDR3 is TGTGCCAGCAGTTACGGGACAGGGTATACGGAGACCCAGTACTTC. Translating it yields CASSYGTGYTETQYF.

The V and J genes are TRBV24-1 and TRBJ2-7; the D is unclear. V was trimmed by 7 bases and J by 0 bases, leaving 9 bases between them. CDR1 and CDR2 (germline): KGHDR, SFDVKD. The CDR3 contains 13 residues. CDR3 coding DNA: TGTGCCACCAGAGACTCCCGCTCCTACGAGCAGTACTTC. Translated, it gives CATRDSRSYEQYF.

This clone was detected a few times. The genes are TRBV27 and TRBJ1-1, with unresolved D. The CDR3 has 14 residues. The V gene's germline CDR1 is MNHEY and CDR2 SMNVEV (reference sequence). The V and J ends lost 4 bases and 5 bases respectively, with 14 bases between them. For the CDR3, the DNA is TGTGCCAGCAGTTCGCGAGCTATAGAGACTGAAGCTTTCTTT. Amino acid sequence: CASSSRAIETEAFF.

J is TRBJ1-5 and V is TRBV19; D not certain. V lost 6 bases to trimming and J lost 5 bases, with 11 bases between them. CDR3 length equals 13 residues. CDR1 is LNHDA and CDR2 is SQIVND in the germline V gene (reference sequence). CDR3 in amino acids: CASSRTWDQPQHF. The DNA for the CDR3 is TGTGCCAGTAGCAGGACCTGGGATCAGCCCCAGCATTTT.

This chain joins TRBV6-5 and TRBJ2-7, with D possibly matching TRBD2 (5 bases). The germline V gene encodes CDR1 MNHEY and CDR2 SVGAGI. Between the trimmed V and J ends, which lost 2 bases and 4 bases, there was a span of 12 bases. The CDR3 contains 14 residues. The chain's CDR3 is CASSYHRRGYEQYF. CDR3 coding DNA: TGTGCCAGCAGTTACCATCGTCGGGGATACGAGCAGTACTTC.

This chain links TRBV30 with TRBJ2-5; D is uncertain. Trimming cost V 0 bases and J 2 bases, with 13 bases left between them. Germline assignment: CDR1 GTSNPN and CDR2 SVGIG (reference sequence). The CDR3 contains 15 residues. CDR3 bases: TGTGCCTGGAGTGTTGGGATTAGCCGTCAAGAGACCCAGTACTTC. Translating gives CAWSVGISRQETQYF.

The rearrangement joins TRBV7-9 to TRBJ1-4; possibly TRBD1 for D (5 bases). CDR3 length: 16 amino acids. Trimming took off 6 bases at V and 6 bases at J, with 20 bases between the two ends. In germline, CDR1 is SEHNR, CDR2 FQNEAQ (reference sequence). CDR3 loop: CASSPGSHSPDEKLFF. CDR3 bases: TGTGCCAGCAGTCCAGGGTCCCACAGCCCAGATGAAAAACTGTTTTTT.

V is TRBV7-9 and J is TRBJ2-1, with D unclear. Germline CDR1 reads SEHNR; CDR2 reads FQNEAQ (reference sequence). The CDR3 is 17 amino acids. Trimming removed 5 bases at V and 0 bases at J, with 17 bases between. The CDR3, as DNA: TGTGCCAGCAGCCCGGCGAGGCCCGAGTTCTCCTACAATGAGCAGTTCTTC. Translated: CASSPARPEFSYNEQFF.

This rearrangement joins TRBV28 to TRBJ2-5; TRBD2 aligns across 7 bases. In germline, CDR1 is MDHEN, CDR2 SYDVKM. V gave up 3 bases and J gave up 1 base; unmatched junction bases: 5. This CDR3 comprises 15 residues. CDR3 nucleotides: TGTGCCAGCAGTTTCTGGGCTAGCGGCCAAGAGACCCAGTACTTC. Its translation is CASSFWASGQETQYF.

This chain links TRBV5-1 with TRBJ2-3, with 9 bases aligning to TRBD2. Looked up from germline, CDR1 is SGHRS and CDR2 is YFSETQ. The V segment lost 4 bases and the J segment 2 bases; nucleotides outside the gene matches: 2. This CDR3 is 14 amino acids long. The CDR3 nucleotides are TGCGCCAGCAGCAGCGGGGGGCACACAGATACGCAGTATTTT. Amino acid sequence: CASSSGGHTDTQYF.

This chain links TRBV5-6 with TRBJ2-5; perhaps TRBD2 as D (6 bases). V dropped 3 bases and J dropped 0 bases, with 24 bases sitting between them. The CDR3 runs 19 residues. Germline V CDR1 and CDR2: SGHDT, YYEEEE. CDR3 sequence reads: CASSSLGANGGAYQETQYF. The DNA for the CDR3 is TGTGCCAGCAGCTCCCTGGGTGCTAATGGAGGGGCGTACCAAGAGACCCAGTACTTC.